One sample yielded the 27 T cell receptor beta chains listed below, sequenced in a study of T cell responses to AZD1222 COVID-19 vaccine. The table came from immunoSEQ multiplex PCR; TCRdb's copy has only in-frame clones and leaves some out. The sample yields roughly 200,000 clones, over 80% seen once. The sequencing used peripheral blood, collected 28 days after the second dose of the MenACWY control vaccine. The receptors stem from an adult who received the MenACWY meningococcal vaccine as a control.

The chain employs TRBV30 and TRBJ1-5, with D uncertain. The CDR3 is 15 residues long. Germline CDR1 reads GTSNPN; CDR2 reads SVGIG (reference sequence). V was cut by 2 bases and J by 7 bases, with 18 bases left in between. CDR3 sequence: CAWSTPKDAGQPQHF. Here the CDR3 DNA reads TGTGCCTGGAGTACCCCCAAGGATGCGGGGCAGCCCCAGCATTTT.

The CDR3 reads CASIGTGLETQYF. In DNA, the CDR3 is TGTGCCAGTATTGGGACAGGGTTGGAGACCCAGTACTTC. The chain joins TRBV19 to TRBJ2-5, with 9 bases identical to TRBD1. The germline gives CDR1 LNHDA, CDR2 SQIVND (reference sequence). The CDR3 covers 13 residues. The V segment lost 7 bases and the J segment 5 bases; nucleotides outside the gene matches: 5.

The chain links TRBV28 to TRBJ1-6; 7 bases agree with TRBD1. This CDR3 is built from 17 residues. Per germline, CDR1 MDHEN and CDR2 SYDVKM. Germline trimming cut 5 bases from V and 4 bases from J; bases unmatched to any gene: 11. CDR3 sequence reads: CASSPRGGGPYNSPLHF. The CDR3 region has the DNA TGTGCCAGCAGTCCCCGAGGGGGCGGCCCTTATAATTCACCCCTCCACTTT.

This CDR3 is CASSYSSRGSGYTF. As DNA, the CDR3 is TGTGCCAGCAGTTACTCGAGCAGGGGGAGCGGCTACACCTTC. The chain links TRBV6-5 to TRBJ1-2; 7 nucleotides align to TRBD1. V lost 0 bases and J lost 8; bases outside the gene matches: 6. The CDR3 contains 14 residues. Germline V gene sequence: CDR1 MNHEY, CDR2 SVGAGI.

The chain couples TRBV6-5 to TRBJ1-1; maybe TRBD1 (5 bases). The V and J ends lost 5 bases and 5 bases respectively, with 12 bases between them. The CDR3 runs 13 residues. The V gene's germline CDR1 is MNHEY and CDR2 SVGAGI. Written as DNA, the CDR3 is TGTGCCAGCAGTCGCGGGGGTCGGACTGAAGCTTTCTTT. The encoded protein is CASSRGGRTEAFF.

The chain uses TRBV29-1 and TRBJ2-5; 10 nucleotides match TRBD1. J was trimmed by 5 bases and V by 6 bases; bases with no gene match: 9. CDR3 length: 14 amino acids. CDR1 SQVTM and CDR2 ANQGSEA come from the germline V gene. In DNA form, the CDR3 reads TGCAGCGTGGCTGGGACAGGGGATCGGGAGACCCAGTACTTC. This codes for CSVAGTGDRETQYF.

This clone was seen only a few times. V and J are TRBV3-1 (or the pseudogene TRBV3-2) and TRBJ2-5; weak D call: TRBD2 (6 bases). Germline V gene data show CDR1 as LGHDT and CDR2 as YNNKEL (reference sequence). The CDR3 has 15 residues. Trimming stripped 4 bases from V and 2 bases from J, with 14 bases between. CDR3 sequence: CASSRAAGGQETQYF. The CDR3 DNA reads TGTGCCAGCAGCCGGGCGGCCGGGGGTCAAGAGACCCAGTACTTC.

The V call is TRBV2, the J call TRBJ1-6; TRBD1 matches 9 bases. This CDR3 region has 15 residues. Germline trimming cut 4 bases from V and 11 bases from J; bases unmatched to any gene: 9. CDR1 and CDR2 from the germline V gene are SNHLY and FYNNEI. The DNA of the CDR3 is TGTGCCAGCAGTGCGGGACAGGGAGAGGTTGCACCCCTCCACTTT. Protein sequence: CASSAGQGEVAPLHF.

On this clone: Other DNA sequences in this sample translate to the same CDR3. The V gene is TRBV6-2 or TRBV6-3, the J gene TRBJ1-2; D gene ambiguous. Germline assignment: CDR1 MNHEY and CDR2 SVGEGT. The CDR3 sequence is 14 residues long. Deletions cut 5 bases from V and 2 bases from J, with 12 bases between. The CDR3 loop is CASSSAGRNYGYTF. For the CDR3, the DNA is TGTGCCAGCAGTAGTGCCGGGCGGAACTATGGCTACACCTTC.

This chain links TRBV20-1 with TRBJ1-1, with D hard to call. V was trimmed by 8 bases and J by 11 bases, leaving 12 bases between them. CDR3 length: 9 residues. Germline V gene lookup returns CDR1 DFQATT and CDR2 SNEGSKA (reference sequence). The CDR3 nucleotides read TGCAGTCGCGAGGGAGGGGCTTTCTTT. This translates into CSREGGAFF.

The V and J genes are TRBV29-1 and TRBJ1-4, with 7 bases aligning to TRBD1. CDR3 size: 15 residues. CDR1 and CDR2 (germline): SQVTM, ANQGSEA. Losses at the gene ends were 4 bases for V and 2 bases for J; bases not matched to a gene: 7. The CDR3 nucleotides read TGCAGCGTTGCTACCACAGGGGCGACTAATGAAAAACTGTTTTTT. Amino acids: CSVATTGATNEKLFF.

The J gene is TRBJ1-3, the V gene TRBV6-5; 7 bases align to TRBD1. The J segment lost 4 bases and the V segment lost 10 bases, leaving 10 bases of the junction unmatched. The germline V gene has CDR1 MNHEY and CDR2 SVGAGI. The CDR3 loop spans 14 amino acids. The CDR3 sequence: CATVDRASGNTIYF. The CDR3 nucleotides read TGTGCCACCGTTGACAGGGCATCGGGAAACACCATATATTTT.

This chain connects TRBV7-9 to TRBJ1-2, with 8 bases identical to TRBD1. V was clipped by 2 bases and J by 7 bases; unmatched bases: 3. The CDR3 covers 13 residues. In germline, CDR1 is SEHNR, CDR2 FQNEAQ (reference sequence). CDR3 sequence: CASSLQGAGGYTF. In DNA, the CDR3 is TGTGCCAGCAGCTTACAGGGGGCGGGTGGCTACACCTTC.

This clone was counted between two and nine times. The CDR3 coding sequence is TGTGCCTGGAGTGAAGGGGGGGGCGCTGGGAACACTGAAGCTTTCTTT. It codes for CAWSEGGGAGNTEAFF. The V and J genes are TRBV30 and TRBJ1-1; maybe TRBD1 (6 bases). V lost 1 base and J lost 1, with 16 bases in between. This CDR3 is 16 amino acids long. In germline, CDR1 is GTSNPN, CDR2 SVGIG (reference sequence).

This chain links TRBV5-1 with TRBJ1-5, with 10 bases lining up with TRBD1. The CDR3 is 14 residues long. Trimming took 4 bases from V and 6 from J; bases not matched to a gene: 4. Germline CDR1 SGHRS, CDR2 YFSETQ. This CDR3 reads CASSLTGGFQPQHF. The CDR3 DNA sequence: TGCGCCAGCAGCCTGACAGGGGGCTTTCAGCCCCAGCATTTT.

The rearrangement links TRBV5-8 to TRBJ2-7; no clear D. Trimming removed 2 bases at V and 6 bases at J, with 9 bases between. Germline values: CDR1 SGHTS, CDR2 YDEGEE. This CDR3 region has 12 residues. The CDR3 protein is CASSFIGVEQYF. The CDR3 coding sequence is TGTGCCAGCAGCTTTATTGGTGTCGAGCAGTACTTC.

The chain employs TRBV18 and TRBJ2-1; D may be TRBD1 (6 bases). The germline V and J ends were trimmed by 5 bases and 8 bases, with 19 bases remaining between them. This CDR3 is 15 amino acids long. Germline assignment: CDR1 KGHSH and CDR2 LQKENI. CDR3 DNA sequence: TGTGCCAGCTCAGACAGGCGCCCCTTAACTCATGAGCAGTTCTTC. Its protein product is CASSDRRPLTHEQFF.

The J gene is TRBJ2-1, the V gene TRBV19; 15 bases match TRBD2. V lost 1 base, J lost 8 bases, and 9 bases stayed unmatched. Germline V gives CDR1 LNHDA, CDR2 SQIVND (reference sequence). There are 18 residues in the CDR3. The CDR3 DNA sequence: TGTGCCAGTAGTATAGGGTACGGACTAGCGGGGGGGCGGCATGAGCAGTTCTTC. Its translation: CASSIGYGLAGGRHEQFF.

The CDR3: CASSAPYGASGGKKTQYF. Here the CDR3 DNA reads TGTGCCAGCAGTGCCCCTTATGGGGCTAGCGGGGGGAAAAAGACCCAGTACTTC. The V gene is TRBV6-1, the J gene TRBJ2-5; TRBD2 matches at 11 bases. Germline CDR1 and CDR2: MNHNS and SASEGT. V lost 4 bases to trimming and J lost 6 bases; unmatched junction nucleotides: 16. This CDR3 is 18 amino acids long.

This chain connects TRBV19 to TRBJ1-5, with TRBD1 as a possible D gene (5 bases). CDR1 LNHDA and CDR2 SQIVND come from the germline V gene (reference sequence). This CDR3 comprises 14 residues. V lost 3 bases to trimming and J lost 11 bases, with 17 bases between them. The CDR3, as DNA: TGTGCCAGTAGTATCCTGTCGGGGCAGAGGGCCCAGCATTTT. This translates into CASSILSGQRAQHF. The complete variable domain, with remaining parts taken from reference TRBV19 and TRBJ1-5, reads DGGITQSPKYLFRKEGQNVTLSCEQNLNHDAMYWYRQDPGQGLRLIYYSQIVNDFQKGDIAEGYSVSREKKESFPLTVTSAQKNPTAFYLCASSILSGQRAQHFGDGTRLSIL.

This chain's CDR3 is CASSPFGGGETQYF. The CDR3 nucleotides read TGTGCCAGCAGCCCTTTTGGCGGGGGAGAGACCCAGTACTTC. This chain joins TRBV7-2 and TRBJ2-5, with 7 bases fitting TRBD2. The ends lost 5 bases at V and 4 bases at J; junction bases unmatched: 7. Germline values: CDR1 SGHTA, CDR2 FQGNSA. The length of the CDR3 is 14 residues.

V gene TRBV19 combines with J gene TRBJ1-5, with TRBD1 identical over 9 bases. The CDR3 is made up of 15 amino acids. Trimming took 8 bases from V and 5 from J; bases not matched to a gene: 10. The germline CDR1 and CDR2 sequences are LNHDA and SQIVND (reference sequence). The CDR3 DNA is TGTGCCAGTGGACCGGGACAGGGCACCTATCAGCCCCAGCATTTT. It codes for CASGPGQGTYQPQHF.

This clone was picked up a small number of times. V gene TRBV19 combines with J gene TRBJ1-1; 7 nucleotides line up with TRBD1. V gave up 2 bases and J gave up 0 bases; unmatched junction bases: 0. There are 14 residues in the CDR3. Germline V CDR1 and CDR2: LNHDA, SQIVND (reference sequence). CDR3 sequence: CASSIRGLNTEAFF. As DNA, the CDR3 is TGTGCCAGTAGTATAAGGGGGCTGAACACTGAAGCTTTCTTT.

This chain uses TRBV18 with TRBJ2-5; TRBD1 agrees at 10 bases. Germline V gives CDR1 KGHSH, CDR2 LQKENI. This CDR3 comprises 15 residues. J lost 2 bases, V lost 6 bases, and 6 bases had no gene match. The CDR3: CASSTGTGVQETQYF. CDR3 coding DNA: TGTGCCAGCTCGACCGGGACAGGGGTACAAGAGACCCAGTACTTC.

This chain connects TRBV3-1 (or the pseudogene TRBV3-2) to TRBJ2-7, with 12 bases identical to TRBD2. Unmatched junction bases numbered 3, after V lost 4 bases and J lost 2 bases. Per germline, CDR1 LGHDT and CDR2 YNNKEL (reference sequence). The CDR3 extends over 15 amino acids. In DNA, the CDR3 is TGTGCCAGCAGCCCAGGACTAGCGGGGACCTACGAGCAGTACTTC. Encoded protein: CASSPGLAGTYEQYF.

The J gene is TRBJ1-1, the V gene TRBV10-3; 9 bases agree with TRBD1. The germline gives CDR1 ENHRY, CDR2 SYGVKD. The CDR3 spans 14 residues. J was trimmed by 5 bases and V by 0 bases; bases with no gene match: 1. CDR3 sequence reads: CAISESGTGTEAFF. CDR3 DNA: TGTGCCATCAGTGAGTCGGGGACAGGGACTGAAGCTTTCTTT.

The chain links TRBV3-1 (or the pseudogene TRBV3-2) to TRBJ1-1; tentatively, D is TRBD1 (5 bases). Germline V gene data show CDR1 as LGHDT and CDR2 as YNNKEL (reference sequence). V lost 7 bases and J 5 bases, leaving 17 bases between the germline ends. CDR3 length equals 14 residues. CDR3 coding DNA: TGTGCCAGCACTCAAACCCAGGGAAAAACTGAAGCTTTCTTT. This gives the protein CASTQTQGKTEAFF.